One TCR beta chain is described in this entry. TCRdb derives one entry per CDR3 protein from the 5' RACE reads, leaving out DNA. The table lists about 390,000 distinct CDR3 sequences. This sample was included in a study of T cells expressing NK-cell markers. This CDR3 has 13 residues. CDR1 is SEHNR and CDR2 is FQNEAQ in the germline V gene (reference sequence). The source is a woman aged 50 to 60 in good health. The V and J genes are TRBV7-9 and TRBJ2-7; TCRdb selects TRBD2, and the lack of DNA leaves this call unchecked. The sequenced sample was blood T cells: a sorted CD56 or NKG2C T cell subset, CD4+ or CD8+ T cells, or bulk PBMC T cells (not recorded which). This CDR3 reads CASAGGRLYEQYF.